These 26 T cell receptor beta chains were all obtained from the same sample, sequenced in a study of blood T cell repertoires in COVID-19. Repertoires were generated with immunoSEQ multiplex PCR, while TCRdb's copy carries only in-frame clones and drops some. Of 100,000 to 150,000 clones listed, roughly nine tenths are singletons. Material for sequencing was peripheral blood. All receptors derive from a man in his sixties with COVID-19, enrolled during active disease.

The rearrangement uses TRBV19 and TRBJ2-3; D gene uncertain. The CDR3 has 13 amino acids. Germline-derived CDR1 and CDR2 are LNHDA and SQIVND (reference sequence). Trimming pared 4 bases from V and 1 base from J, leaving 6 bases between. The CDR3 DNA follows: TGTGCCAGTAGTACCCCGGGCACAGATACGCAGTATTTT. Protein: CASSTPGTDTQYF.

In its sample, this clone was seen a few times. The genes are TRBV7-8 and TRBJ2-3; maybe TRBD1 (6 bases). The germline V gene encodes CDR1 SGHVS and CDR2 FQNEAQ. V dropped 3 bases and J dropped 2 bases, with 12 bases sitting between them. The length of the CDR3 is 15 residues. CDR3 nucleotides: TGTGCCAGCAGCTTGACAGGTCCATTCACAGATACGCAGTATTTT. Its translation is CASSLTGPFTDTQYF.

The chain links TRBV5-4 to TRBJ2-1; the D gene is possibly TRBD1 (6 bases). V dropped 3 bases and J dropped 5 bases, with 9 bases sitting between them. The CDR3 totals 13 residues. Germline-derived CDR1 and CDR2 are SGHNT and YYREEE (reference sequence). Written as DNA, the CDR3 is TGTGCCAGCAGCTACGGACAGAACAATGAGCAGTTCTTC. It specifies CASSYGQNNEQFF.

This chain links TRBV4-2 with TRBJ1-1, with 7 bases identical to TRBD1. V shed 2 bases and J 5 bases; nucleotides not matched to a gene: 2. Looked up from germline, CDR1 is LGHNA and CDR2 is YNFKEQ. This CDR3 comprises 13 residues. The CDR3 DNA is TGTGCCAGCAGCCAAATCAGGGGGACTGAAGCTTTCTTT. Its protein product is CASSQIRGTEAFF.

The chain is built from TRBV30 and TRBJ1-1; 9 positions match TRBD1. CDR1 and CDR2 (germline): GTSNPN, SVGIG (reference sequence). V lost 2 bases, J lost 4 bases, and 8 bases stayed unmatched. The CDR3 sequence is 15 residues long. The CDR3 protein is CAWSRLGQGGTEAFF. The CDR3, as DNA: TGTGCCTGGAGTAGGCTGGGACAGGGTGGCACTGAAGCTTTCTTT.

This clone was seen a few times. This chain connects TRBV3-1 (or the pseudogene TRBV3-2) to TRBJ1-2; D not certain. Trimming shortened V by 3 bases and J by 7 bases, and 6 bases separated the two germline ends. Germline values: CDR1 LGHDT, CDR2 YNNKEL (reference sequence). This CDR3 spans 11 amino acids. This CDR3 reads CASSQEGGYTF. In DNA, the CDR3 is TGTGCCAGCAGCCAGGAGGGTGGCTACACCTTC.

The chain joins TRBV5-4 to TRBJ2-5; possible D gene TRBD1, 5 bases. Germline V lookup: CDR1 SGHNT, CDR2 YYREEE (reference sequence). V lost 2 bases, J lost 7 bases, and 15 bases lay in between. CDR3 length: 14 amino acids. As DNA, the CDR3 is TGTGCCAGCAGCTTACAGGTATCGGTGGTGACCCAGTACTTC. Translating gives CASSLQVSVVTQYF.

This chain connects TRBV6-5 to TRBJ1-2; D might be TRBD1 (6 bases). CDR3 size: 16 residues. Germline CDR1 is MNHEY and CDR2 is SVGAGI. With 4 bases removed from V and 4 bases from J, the gap between germline ends came to 19 bases. The CDR3 DNA reads TGTGCCAGCAGTTTTCCACAGGGACCTGTAGGCTATGGCTACACCTTC. Its protein is CASSFPQGPVGYGYTF.

The chain recombines TRBV29-1 with TRBJ1-1; D ambiguous. V lost 7 bases, J lost 0 bases, and 9 bases lay in between. This CDR3 has 12 amino acids. Looked up from germline, CDR1 is SQVTM and CDR2 is ANQGSEA. CDR3 in DNA: TGCAGCGGCGCTACAGTGAACACTGAAGCTTTCTTT. This codes for CSGATVNTEAFF.

J is TRBJ1-5 and V is TRBV28; TRBD1 agrees at 9 bases. Germline V gene data show CDR1 as MDHEN and CDR2 as SYDVKM. CDR3 length equals 16 residues. V shed 5 bases, J shed 4 bases, and the junction held 9 bases outside the gene matches. CDR3: CASSELQGASNQPQHF. The CDR3 region has the DNA TGTGCCAGCAGTGAGCTACAGGGGGCCTCAAATCAGCCCCAGCATTTT.

The rearrangement joins TRBV2 to TRBJ1-5; D is uncertain. Trimming took 7 bases from V and 7 from J, leaving 17 bases between them. The CDR3 spans 14 residues. Per germline, CDR1 SNHLY and CDR2 FYNNEI. The CDR3: CASNRGIGEQPQHF. DNA of the CDR3: TGTGCCAGCAACCGGGGAATCGGAGAACAGCCCCAGCATTTT.

The genes are TRBV5-1 and TRBJ2-3, with TRBD2 matching over 15 bases. This CDR3 is 16 amino acids long. V shed 4 bases, J shed 5 bases, and the junction held 5 bases outside the gene matches. Per the germline V gene, CDR1 is SGHRS and CDR2 is YFSETQ. CDR3 coding DNA: TGCGCCAGCAGCAGTGGACTAGCGGGAGGGGTAGATACGCAGTATTTT. Protein: CASSSGLAGGVDTQYF. Full variable domain (missing parts from reference TRBV5-1 and TRBJ2-3): KAGVTQTPRYLIKTRGQQVTLSCSPISGHRSVSWYQQTPGQGLQFLFEYFSETQRNKGNFPGRFSGRQFSNSRSEMNVSTLELGDSALYLCASSSGLAGGVDTQYFGPGTRLTVL.

The chain has TRBV24-1 and TRBJ2-7, with 7 bases fitting TRBD2. Germline V gives CDR1 KGHDR, CDR2 SFDVKD. This CDR3 has 17 amino acids. Trimming at V came to 3 bases and at J to 0 bases, leaving 10 bases not matched to a gene. CDR3 region: CATSDGGDGDSSYEQYF. CDR3 DNA: TGTGCCACCAGTGATGGGGGGGACGGTGATAGCTCCTACGAGCAGTACTTC.

This clone was counted between two and nine times. The genes are TRBV27 and TRBJ1-2, with TRBD1 matching 9 bases. V shed 0 bases and J 11 bases; nucleotides not matched to a gene: 4. In germline, CDR1 is MNHEY, CDR2 SMNVEV (reference sequence). The CDR3 consists of 13 residues. DNA of the CDR3: TGTGCCAGCAGTTTATCGACAGGGGGAGGATACACCTTC. Its translation: CASSLSTGGGYTF.

J is TRBJ1-6 and V is TRBV3-1 (or the pseudogene TRBV3-2); D is possibly TRBD1 (6 bases). The CDR3 is made up of 13 amino acids. The germline V gene has CDR1 LGHDT and CDR2 YNNKEL (reference sequence). The V end was cut by 0 bases, the J end by 15 bases, with 12 bases between. CDR3 in amino acids: CASSQDWGPFLHF. CDR3 DNA sequence: TGTGCCAGCAGCCAAGATTGGGGGCCCTTCCTCCACTTT.

J is TRBJ1-6 and V is TRBV28, with 8 positions matching TRBD1. Per germline, CDR1 MDHEN and CDR2 SYDVKM. The V segment lost 3 bases and the J segment 7 bases; nucleotides outside the gene matches: 5. CDR3 length: 15 residues. CDR3 protein: CASSFSTGENSPLHF. DNA of the CDR3: TGTGCCAGCAGTTTCTCGACAGGGGAGAATTCACCCCTCCACTTT.

The V and J genes are TRBV19 and TRBJ1-1; TRBD1 might be the D (6 bases). V was cut by 7 bases and J by 4 bases, with 13 bases left in between. The germline V gene encodes CDR1 LNHDA and CDR2 SQIVND (reference sequence). The CDR3 sequence is 13 residues long. This chain's CDR3 is CASTPGGGTEAFF. In nucleotides, the CDR3 is TGTGCCAGTACCCCGGGAGGGGGCACTGAAGCTTTCTTT.

This chain uses TRBV2 with TRBJ2-3, with TRBD2 as a possible D gene (6 bases). Trimming pared 6 bases from V and 2 bases from J, leaving 15 bases between. Germline V lookup: CDR1 SNHLY, CDR2 FYNNEI. The CDR3 totals 15 residues. The CDR3 nucleotides read TGTGCCAGCAGAGACTTCCGGGAGCCCACAGATACGCAGTATTTT. It encodes CASRDFREPTDTQYF.

V gene TRBV5-1 combines with J gene TRBJ2-1; no firm D call. V was clipped by 0 bases and J by 7 bases, with 8 bases between them. Germline V gives CDR1 SGHRS, CDR2 YFSETQ. The CDR3 consists of 13 residues. CDR3 sequence (DNA): TGCGCCAGCAGCTTGGTCGTGAGTAATGAGCAGTTCTTC. Translating it yields CASSLVVSNEQFF.

The V gene is TRBV10-1, the J gene TRBJ1-1, with a tentative D call TRBD1 (6 bases). Germline V gene data show CDR1 as WNHNN and CDR2 as SYGVQD (reference sequence). This CDR3 is built from 13 residues. Trimming took 8 bases from V and 3 from J, leaving 13 bases between them. CDR3 amino acids: CASRDTFDTEAFF. The CDR3 nucleotides are TGCGCCAGCCGGGACACCTTTGACACTGAAGCTTTCTTT.

The chain joins TRBV28 to TRBJ2-3; 11 bases fit TRBD2. Germline trimming cut 7 bases from V and 1 base from J; bases unmatched to any gene: 1. The CDR3 is 14 amino acids. CDR1 and CDR2 from the germline V gene are MDHEN and SYDVKM. CDR3 sequence: CASKLAGGTDTQYF. In nucleotides, the CDR3 is TGTGCCAGCAAACTAGCGGGGGGCACAGATACGCAGTATTTT.

The chain carries TRBV20-1 and TRBJ2-7; D ambiguous. V lost 3 bases to trimming and J lost 2 bases, with 11 bases between them. This CDR3 has 13 residues. Germline V CDR1 and CDR2: DFQATT, SNEGSKA (reference sequence). CDR3 residues: CSASRQATYEQYF. The CDR3 nucleotides read TGCAGTGCTAGTCGGCAGGCCACCTACGAGCAGTACTTC.

CDR3 sequence: CAISESLESSGSTEQFF. The CDR3 DNA reads TGTGCCATCAGTGAGTCCTTAGAGTCTAGTGGAAGCACTGAGCAGTTCTTC. The chain uses TRBV10-3 and TRBJ2-1; no firm D call. The CDR3 length is 17 residues. The V and J ends lost 0 bases and 9 bases respectively, with 21 bases between them. CDR1 and CDR2 (germline): ENHRY, SYGVKD.

This CDR3 reads CASSLGGGQTRGYTF. The CDR3, as DNA: TGTGCCAGCAGTTTAGGAGGGGGCCAGACGAGGGGCTACACCTTC. The V and J genes are TRBV28 and TRBJ1-2, with 7 nucleotides matching TRBD1. V was pared by 2 bases and J by 8 bases, with 11 bases of the junction left unmatched. The CDR3 runs 15 residues. The V gene's germline CDR1 is MDHEN and CDR2 SYDVKM.

The chain carries TRBV13 and TRBJ2-1, with 11 bases matching TRBD1. The CDR3 totals 15 residues. In germline, CDR1 is PRHDT, CDR2 FYEKMQ (reference sequence). V trimming: 3 bases; J trimming: 6 bases; junction bases outside the gene matches: 4. This CDR3 reads CASSLKGQGGNEQFF. DNA for the CDR3: TGTGCCAGCAGCTTGAAGGGACAGGGGGGCAATGAGCAGTTCTTC. Complete variable domain (other parts from reference TRBV13 and TRBJ2-1): AAGVIQSPRHLIKEKRETATLKCYPIPRHDTVYWYQQGPGQDPQFLISFYEKMQSDKGSIPDRFSAQQFSDYHSELNMSSLELGDSALYFCASSLKGQGGNEQFFGPGTRLTVL.

This clone showed up just once. The rearrangement uses TRBV7-2 and TRBJ2-7; no firm D call. Trimming stripped 2 bases from V and 4 bases from J, with 9 bases between. In germline, CDR1 is SGHTA, CDR2 FQGNSA. The CDR3 is 13 amino acids. The CDR3: CASSLFRGYEQYF. In nucleotides, the CDR3 is TGTGCCAGCAGCTTATTTCGAGGTTACGAGCAGTACTTC.